What follows describes a single T cell receptor beta chain. Amplification of TCR beta CDR3 regions was performed using RNA transcripts as template. The HTBI set primed first-round TCR CDR3 RT-PCR. Using its own MiXCR run on the multiplex PCR reads, TCRdb lists one record per CDR3 protein. The repertoire holds 750,000 to 950,000 distinct CDR3 sequences, with about 38% as singletons. The sample is drawn from a study of T cells in Graves' hyperthyroidism and ophthalmopathy. CDR3 length: 13 residues. CDR1 is SGHTA and CDR2 is FQGNSA in the germline V gene. Trimming left V 5 bases short and J 8 bases short, with 15 bases between.

What was sequenced was blood. The chain uses TRBV7-2 and TRBJ1-2, with a weak D call TRBD1 (6 bases). This receptor was identified in a man younger than 35 with Graves' hyperthyroidism. The CDR3 region has the DNA TGTGCCAGCAGCCATACCCCAGGGGAAGGCTACACCTTC. The encoded protein is CASSHTPGEGYTF. Looking up the rest from reference TRBV7-2 and TRBJ1-2 gives the full variable domain: GAGVSQSPSNKVTEKGKDVELRCDPISGHTALYWYRQSLGQGLEFLIYFQGNSAPDKSGLPSDRFSAERTGGSVSTLTIQRTQQEDSAVYLCASSHTPGEGYTFGSGTRLTVV.